These 28 T cell receptor beta chains were sequenced from one sample in a study of control samples from healthy donors and cancer patients. Produced via immunoSEQ multiplex PCR; TCRdb's table is partial and in-frame only. The table has 150,000 or so clones, 70% to 90% seen once; the top ten hold approximately 12%. The sample taken for sequencing was blood. The receptors shown here come from a man under 40 in good health.

This clone was recorded a few times. V is TRBV7-2 and J is TRBJ1-4; the D gene is possibly TRBD1 (6 bases). Germline V gives CDR1 SGHTA, CDR2 FQGNSA. V was cut by 5 bases and J by 3 bases, with 22 bases left in between. CDR3 size: 18 residues. The CDR3 DNA is TGTGCCAGCAGCCTTGGGGTGGTCAGGGGTTTTTCTAATGAAAAACTGTTTTTT. Translated, it gives CASSLGVVRGFSNEKLFF.

The rearrangement joins TRBV18 to TRBJ1-1; maybe TRBD1 (5 bases). CDR3 size: 13 residues. The germline gives CDR1 KGHSH, CDR2 LQKENI. V shed 0 bases and J shed 6 bases, with 8 bases lying between them. Here the CDR3 DNA reads TGTGCCAGCTCACCACCGCCGGGGGCTGAAGCTTTCTTT. It yields the protein CASSPPPGAEAFF.

The chain uses TRBV7-2 and TRBJ1-6, with no clear D. V was cut by 5 bases and J by 7 bases, with 15 bases left in between. CDR1 is SGHTA, CDR2 FQGNSA, per germline. This CDR3 is 15 amino acids long. CDR3 sequence: CASSPPGPGNSPLHF. The CDR3 region has the DNA TGTGCCAGCAGCCCCCCTGGCCCCGGCAATTCACCCCTCCACTTT. Based on the CDR3 plus reference TRBV7-2 and TRBJ1-6, the full variable domain is GAGVSQSPSNKVTEKGKDVELRCDPISGHTALYWYRQSLGQGLEFLIYFQGNSAPDKSGLPSDRFSAERTGGSVSTLTIQRTQQEDSAVYLCASSPPGPGNSPLHFGNGTRLTVT.

The chain employs TRBV10-3 and TRBJ1-2; D remains ambiguous. From germline, CDR1 is ENHRY and CDR2 SYGVKD. The CDR3 covers 13 residues. V was pared by 2 bases and J by 6 bases, with 10 bases between. CDR3: CAISEGRMDGYTF. The CDR3 region has the DNA TGTGCCATCAGTGAGGGGCGGATGGATGGCTACACCTTC.

This sequence joins TRBV7-2 and TRBJ1-1, with 12 bases aligning to TRBD1. The CDR3 is 17 residues long. CDR1 and CDR2 (germline): SGHTA, FQGNSA. J gave up 4 bases and V 1 base, and 7 bases lay outside the gene matches. CDR3 nucleotides: TGTGCCAGCAGCTTAGGCGGGACAGGGGGCAAGGGCACTGAAGCTTTCTTT. Amino acids: CASSLGGTGGKGTEAFF.

This clone was picked up one time. This sequence joins TRBV28 and TRBJ1-2; D is ambiguous. The V end was cut by 5 bases, the J end by 8 bases, with 15 bases between. Germline loops: CDR1 MDHEN, CDR2 SYDVKM. There are 13 residues in the CDR3. The DNA for the CDR3 is TGTGCCAGCAGTGTTTCCCGGGCGGAAGGCTACACCTTC. It translates to CASSVSRAEGYTF.

The chain employs TRBV25-1 and TRBJ1-1; D not resolved. Looked up from germline, CDR1 is MGHDK and CDR2 is SYGVNS. This CDR3 contains 14 residues. Trimming removed 1 base from V and 4 bases from J, with 10 bases in between. The CDR3 DNA sequence: TGTGCCAGCAGTGAATTTGGTGCAGGCACTGAAGCTTTCTTT. Encoded protein: CASSEFGAGTEAFF.

The CDR3 reads CASSYEPSRSAFF. The CDR3 DNA sequence: TGTGCCAGCAGCTACGAACCTAGCCGATCGGCTTTCTTT. The chain joins TRBV11-1 to TRBJ1-1; no clear D. Germline values: CDR1 SGHAT, CDR2 FQDESV (reference sequence). Deletions cut 4 bases from V and 11 bases from J, with 17 bases between. The CDR3 spans 13 residues.

The chain links TRBV5-1 to TRBJ2-5; D tentatively fits TRBD1 or TRBD2 (5 bases each). The V gene lost 0 bases and the J gene lost 4 bases, with 10 bases spanning the gap. The germline V gene has CDR1 SGHRS and CDR2 YFSETQ. This CDR3 contains 14 residues. CDR3 coding DNA: TGCGCCAGCAGCTTGGGAGGGGTACCAGAGACCCAGTACTTC. Protein product: CASSLGGVPETQYF.

This sequence joins TRBV28 and TRBJ1-2; D not certain. Germline CDR1 MDHEN, CDR2 SYDVKM. Trimming cost V 5 bases and J 3 bases, with 4 bases left between them. This CDR3 is 11 amino acids long. The CDR3 DNA reads as TGTGCCAGCAGTCCTCACTATGGCTACACCTTC. It encodes CASSPHYGYTF.

The rearrangement uses TRBV15 and TRBJ2-2; 8 nucleotides agree with TRBD2. CDR3 length equals 16 residues. Germline V gene data show CDR1 as LNHNV and CDR2 as YYDKDF (reference sequence). V lost 0 bases, J lost 0 bases, and 0 bases stayed unmatched. The CDR3 region is CATSRDGRANTGELFF. DNA of the CDR3: TGTGCCACCAGCAGAGACGGGAGGGCGAACACCGGGGAGCTGTTTTTT.

The rearrangement uses TRBV3-1 (or the pseudogene TRBV3-2) and TRBJ2-3; weak D call: TRBD2 (7 bases). Between the trimmed V and J ends, which lost 0 bases and 2 bases, there was a span of 12 bases. CDR3 length equals 16 residues. Germline V gene lookup returns CDR1 LGHDT and CDR2 YNNKEL (reference sequence). CDR3 coding DNA: TGTGCCAGCAGCCAAGATAGGGGGGGAATCACAGATACGCAGTATTTT. Translated: CASSQDRGGITDTQYF.

The chain couples TRBV7-2 to TRBJ2-1, with D perhaps TRBD1 (5 bases). The germline CDR1 and CDR2 sequences are SGHTA and FQGNSA. The CDR3 is 15 amino acids. The ends were cut back, 2 bases at V and 10 bases at J, with 18 bases in the middle. Here the CDR3 DNA reads TGTGCCAGCAGCTTAAAGGGCGGCCCTAGGGGAGAGCAGTTCTTC. This codes for CASSLKGGPRGEQFF.

The J gene is TRBJ1-1, the V gene TRBV6-6, with 7 bases aligning to TRBD1. J was trimmed by 1 base and V by 6 bases; bases with no gene match: 2. This CDR3 region has 13 residues. The V gene's germline CDR1 is MNHNY and CDR2 SVGAGI (reference sequence). The CDR3 DNA follows: TGTGCCAGCAGCCCAGGGGGGAACACTGAAGCTTTCTTT. Its translation: CASSPGGNTEAFF.

The chain employs TRBV5-1 and TRBJ2-3; D is unclear. V gave up 0 bases and J gave up 4 bases, with 12 bases separating them. CDR1 is SGHRS, CDR2 YFSETQ, per germline. This CDR3 comprises 15 residues. CDR3 amino acids: CASSLDGVSPDTQYF. The CDR3, as DNA: TGCGCCAGCAGCTTGGACGGTGTCAGTCCAGATACGCAGTATTTT.

This clone was observed once. This rearrangement joins TRBV24-1 to TRBJ1-2; 7 nucleotides agree with TRBD1. In germline, CDR1 is KGHDR, CDR2 SFDVKD. Losses at the gene ends were 4 bases for V and 7 bases for J; bases not matched to a gene: 5. The CDR3 length is 13 residues. The CDR3 DNA reads as TGTGCCACCAGTGAGAGGGGGCTCGGTGGCTACACCTTC. Translating it yields CATSERGLGGYTF.

This clone has just a few counts. The chain has TRBV18 and TRBJ1-1, with D possibly TRBD1 on 6 matching bases. V was cut by 4 bases and J by 1 base, with 13 bases left in between. The CDR3 extends over 15 amino acids. Germline V CDR1 and CDR2: KGHSH, LQKENI. In DNA form, the CDR3 reads TGTGCCAGCTCACGTGGGGGCGGGGAGAACACTGAAGCTTTCTTT. It codes for CASSRGGGENTEAFF.

The rearrangement links TRBV3-1 (or the pseudogene TRBV3-2) to TRBJ2-7, with 12 positions matching TRBD2. The CDR3 spans 15 residues. Germline loops: CDR1 LGHDT, CDR2 YNNKEL (reference sequence). The J segment lost 5 bases and the V segment lost 4 bases, leaving 6 bases of the junction unmatched. CDR3 in DNA: TGTGCCAGCAGCCCGGCTAGCGGGGGGGCGGACGAGCAGTACTTC. Protein sequence: CASSPASGGADEQYF.

J is TRBJ2-4 and V is TRBV20-1; D call uncertain. Per germline, CDR1 DFQATT and CDR2 SNEGSKA (reference sequence). Trimming took 5 bases from V and 5 from J, leaving 4 bases between them. CDR3 length equals 10 residues. The CDR3 region is CSALENIQYF. Written as DNA, the CDR3 is TGCAGTGCTCTCGAAAACATTCAGTACTTC.

The V and J genes are TRBV9 and TRBJ2-5; the D gene could be TRBD1 or TRBD2 (5 bases each). CDR1 and CDR2 (germline): SGDLS, YYNGEE. Trimming shortened V by 3 bases and J by 5 bases, and 14 bases separated the two germline ends. CDR3 length equals 14 residues. CDR3 residues: CASSGGRVSETQYF. The CDR3, as DNA: TGTGCCAGCAGCGGGGGGAGAGTTTCGGAGACCCAGTACTTC.

This clone was seen once. This sequence joins TRBV7-2 and TRBJ2-4; no definite D call. The germline V and J ends were trimmed by 5 bases and 0 bases, with 20 bases remaining between them. CDR1 and CDR2 (germline): SGHTA, FQGNSA. This CDR3 spans 18 amino acids. Here the CDR3 reads CASSRSGFSEVAKNIQYF. As DNA, the CDR3 is TGTGCCAGCAGCCGCAGTGGGTTTTCGGAAGTAGCCAAAAACATTCAGTACTTC.

V gene TRBV6-2 or TRBV6-3 combines with J gene TRBJ2-1; D gene uncertain. This CDR3 contains 14 residues. Germline V gene data show CDR1 as MNHEY and CDR2 as SVGEGT. Trimming took 5 bases from V and 9 from J, leaving 17 bases between them. In DNA, the CDR3 is TGTGCCAGCAGTGACCGGACCCGTGGGGTTGAGCAGTTCTTC. Protein sequence: CASSDRTRGVEQFF.

V usage is TRBV19 and J usage is TRBJ1-5; a weak D match, TRBD1 (6 bases). V lost 0 bases and J lost 2, with 11 bases in between. The CDR3 loop spans 16 amino acids. Germline lookup yields CDR1 LNHDA and CDR2 SQIVND (reference sequence). In DNA form, the CDR3 reads TGTGCCAGTAGTATAGAGGGGGCAGGTCGCAATCAGCCCCAGCATTTT. As protein: CASSIEGAGRNQPQHF.

The genes are TRBV11-2 and TRBJ1-1; D remains ambiguous. Per the germline V gene, CDR1 is SGHAT and CDR2 is FQNNGV. The ends were cut back, 5 bases at V and 0 bases at J, with 10 bases in the middle. The CDR3 totals 14 residues. This chain's CDR3 is CASSRAPMNTEAFF. CDR3 in DNA: TGTGCCAGCAGCAGAGCTCCAATGAACACTGAAGCTTTCTTT.

The chain employs TRBV30 and TRBJ2-3, with 7 bases that match TRBD1. V lost 3 bases, J lost 1 base, and 4 bases stayed unmatched. Germline lookup yields CDR1 GTSNPN and CDR2 SVGIG (reference sequence). This CDR3 region has 14 residues. The CDR3: CAWREGTGTDTQYF. The CDR3 DNA is TGTGCCTGGAGGGAAGGGACAGGCACAGATACGCAGTATTTT.

The CDR3 loop reads CASSLGTGEQVRETQYF. CDR3 bases: TGTGCCAGCAGCTTGGGGACAGGGGAGCAGGTAAGAGAGACCCAGTACTTC. The chain links TRBV7-3 to TRBJ2-5, with 10 positions matching TRBD1. CDR3 length: 17 amino acids. Per germline, CDR1 SGHTA and CDR2 FQGTGA. With V trimmed by 3 bases and J by 4 bases, 11 bases remained unmatched.

This chain joins TRBV20-1 and TRBJ2-7; 8 bases agree with TRBD2. CDR1 and CDR2 from the germline V gene are DFQATT and SNEGSKA (reference sequence). The CDR3 spans 11 residues. J was trimmed by 3 bases and V by 6 bases; bases with no gene match: 1. CDR3 nucleotides: TGCAGTGCGGCGGGAGGCTACGAGCAGTACTTC. Its protein product is CSAAGGYEQYF.

The chain links TRBV9 to TRBJ1-4; possible D gene TRBD1, 5 bases. The CDR3 has 16 residues. Trimming left V 0 bases short and J 5 bases short, with 14 bases between. The V gene's germline CDR1 is SGDLS and CDR2 YYNGEE. The CDR3: CASSVESGRPNEKLFF. The CDR3 region has the DNA TGTGCCAGCAGCGTAGAGTCGGGACGGCCAAATGAAAAACTGTTTTTT.